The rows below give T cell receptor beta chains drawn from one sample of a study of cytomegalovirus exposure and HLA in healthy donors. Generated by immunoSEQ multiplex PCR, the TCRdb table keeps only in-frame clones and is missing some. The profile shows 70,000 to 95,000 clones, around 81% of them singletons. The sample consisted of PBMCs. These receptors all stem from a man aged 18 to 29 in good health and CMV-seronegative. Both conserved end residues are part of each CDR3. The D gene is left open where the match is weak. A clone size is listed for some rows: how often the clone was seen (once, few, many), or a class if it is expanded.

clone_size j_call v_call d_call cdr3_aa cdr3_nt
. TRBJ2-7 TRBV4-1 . CASSQDETGSYEQYF TGCGCCAGCAGCCAAGATGAGACAGGATCTTACGAGCAGTACTTC
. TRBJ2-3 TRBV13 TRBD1 CASSFRRGLVTQYF TGTGCCAGCAGCTTTCGCAGGGGGCTTGTTACGCAGTATTTT
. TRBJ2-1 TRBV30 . CAWTSRGVRRDNEQFF TGTGCCTGGACCAGCAGAGGCGTTCGGAGGGACAATGAGCAGTTCTTC
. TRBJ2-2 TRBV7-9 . CASRRTGELFF TGTGCCAGCAGGCGCACCGGGGAGCTGTTTTTT
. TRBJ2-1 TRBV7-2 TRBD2 CASSLVSLAGGNEQFF TGTGCCAGCAGCTTAGTTTCGCTAGCGGGGGGGAATGAGCAGTTCTTC
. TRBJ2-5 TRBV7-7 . CASSLGAGIAETQYF TGTGCCAGCAGCTTAGGCGCGGGGATTGCAGAGACCCAGTACTTC
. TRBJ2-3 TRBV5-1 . CASTWSRFTDTQYF TGCGCCAGCACCTGGAGTCGCTTCACAGATACGCAGTATTTT
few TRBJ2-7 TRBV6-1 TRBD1 CASSEGTGGSYEQYF TGTGCCAGCAGTGAAGGGACAGGGGGCTCCTACGAGCAGTACTTC
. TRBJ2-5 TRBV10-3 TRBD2 CAISVGLAGVQETQYF TGTGCCATCAGTGTAGGTCTAGCGGGGGTCCAAGAGACCCAGTACTTC
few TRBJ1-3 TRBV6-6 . CASLRDSGNTIYF TGTGCCAGCCTTCGGGACTCTGGAAACACCATATATTTT
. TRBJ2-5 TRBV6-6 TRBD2 CASTAGGDYQETQYF TGTGCCAGCACAGCGGGGGGCGACTATCAAGAGACCCAGTACTTC
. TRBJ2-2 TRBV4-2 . CASSQPPNSYTGELFF TGTGCCAGCAGCCAACCCCCCAACAGTTACACCGGGGAGCTGTTTTTT
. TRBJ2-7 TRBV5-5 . CASSLGWQGTYEQYF TGTGCCAGCAGCTTGGGTTGGCAGGGTACTTACGAGCAGTACTTC
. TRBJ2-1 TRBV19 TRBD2 CASSGISGGAYNEQFF TGTGCCAGTAGTGGAATTAGCGGGGGGGCCTACAATGAGCAGTTCTTC
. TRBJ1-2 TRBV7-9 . CASSSTGRGGYTF TGTGCCAGCAGCTCGACAGGCCGAGGGGGCTACACCTTC
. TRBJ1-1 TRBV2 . CASGTDSNTEAFF TGTGCCAGCGGAACGGACAGCAACACTGAAGCTTTCTTT
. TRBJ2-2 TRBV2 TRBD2 CASKATSGGTGELFF TGTGCCAGCAAAGCGACTAGCGGGGGGACCGGGGAGCTGTTTTTT
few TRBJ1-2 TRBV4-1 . CASSLPAAAGYTF TGCGCCAGCAGCCTCCCTGCCGCGGCCGGCTACACCTTC
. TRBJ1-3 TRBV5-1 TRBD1 CASRRTGGTVTDSGNTIYF TGCGCCAGCAGGCGGACAGGGGGTACTGTTACAGACTCTGGAAACACCATATATTTT
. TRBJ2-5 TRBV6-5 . CASSSLRLDVETQYF TGTGCCAGCAGTTCCCTCCGACTAGATGTTGAGACCCAGTACTTC
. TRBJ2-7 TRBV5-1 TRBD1 CASSLTGTGNEQYF TGCGCCAGCAGCCTAACCGGGACAGGGAACGAGCAGTACTTC
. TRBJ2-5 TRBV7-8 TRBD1 CASSFYLRGQETQYF TGTGCCAGCAGCTTCTATCTCAGGGGGCAAGAGACCCAGTACTTC
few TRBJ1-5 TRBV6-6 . CASSQYRARDNQPQHF TGTGCCAGCAGTCAATACCGGGCCAGGGATAATCAGCCCCAGCATTTT
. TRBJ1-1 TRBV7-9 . CASRQVNTEAFF TGTGCCAGCAGGCAGGTGAACACTGAAGCTTTCTTT
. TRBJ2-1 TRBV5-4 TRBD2 CASSLLGGATYNEQFF TGTGCCAGCAGCCTCTTGGGAGGGGCGACCTACAATGAGCAGTTCTTC
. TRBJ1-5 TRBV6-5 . CASSYGQNQPQHF TGTGCCAGCAGTTACGGGCAGAATCAGCCCCAGCATTTT
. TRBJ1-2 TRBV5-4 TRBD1 CASSYGTGKPYGYTF TGTGCCAGCAGCTACGGGACAGGCAAACCCTATGGCTACACCTTC
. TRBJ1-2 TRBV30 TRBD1 CAWDRANYGYTF TGTGCCTGGGACAGGGCTAACTATGGCTACACCTTC
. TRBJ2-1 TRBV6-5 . CASSYSGSSYNEQFF TGTGCCAGCAGTTACTCCGGGAGCTCCTACAATGAGCAGTTCTTC
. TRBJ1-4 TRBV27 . CASSLMQDATNEKLFF TGTGCCAGCAGTTTAATGCAGGATGCAACTAATGAAAAACTGTTTTTT
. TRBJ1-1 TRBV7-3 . CASSLSAGEAFF TGTGCCAGCAGCTTAAGTGCAGGTGAAGCTTTCTTT
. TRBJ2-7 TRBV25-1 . CASSPGGTYEQYF TGTGCCAGCAGTCCAGGGGGGACGTACGAGCAGTACTTC
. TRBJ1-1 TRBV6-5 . CASSYAGNTEAFF TGTGCCAGCAGTTACGCAGGGAACACTGAAGCTTTCTTT
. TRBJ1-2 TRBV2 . CASSEDGRTSSPQNYGYTF TGTGCCAGCAGTGAAGATGGAAGAACCTCTAGTCCTCAAAACTATGGCTACACCTTC
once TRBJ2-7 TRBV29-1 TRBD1 CSVEDRGDEQYF TGCAGCGTTGAGGACAGGGGTGACGAGCAGTACTTC
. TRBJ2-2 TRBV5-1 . CASSLGRGDTGELFF TGCGCCAGCAGCTTGGGGAGGGGTGACACCGGGGAGCTGTTTTTT
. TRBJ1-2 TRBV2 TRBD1 CASSAGTDRGYGYTF TGTGCCAGCAGCGCCGGGACAGACCGTGGCTATGGCTACACCTTC
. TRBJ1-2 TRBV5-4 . CASSLGSSSISDYGYTF TGTGCCAGCAGCTTGGGATCTTCTTCCATCTCGGACTATGGCTACACCTTC
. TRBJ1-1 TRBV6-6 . CASSSPITGTNTEAFF TGTGCCAGCAGTTCCCCCATCACAGGGACGAACACTGAAGCTTTCTTT
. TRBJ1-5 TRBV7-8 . CASSLGGDFRRQPQHF TGTGCCAGCAGCTTAGGGGGGGACTTCAGGCGACAGCCCCAGCATTTT
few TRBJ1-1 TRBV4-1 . CASSQVDRLNTEAFF TGTGCCAGCAGCCAAGTAGACAGACTGAACACTGAAGCTTTCTTT
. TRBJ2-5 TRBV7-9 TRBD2 CASSSAGTSGGETQYF TGTGCCAGCAGCTCCGCCGGGACTAGCGGGGGAGAGACCCAGTACTTC
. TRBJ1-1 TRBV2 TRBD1 CASSPSYGQGTEAFF TGTGCCAGCAGTCCCTCCTATGGACAGGGTACTGAAGCTTTCTTT
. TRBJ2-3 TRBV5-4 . CASRGTPTVTDTQYF TGTGCCAGCAGGGGGACACCGACAGTCACAGATACGCAGTATTTT
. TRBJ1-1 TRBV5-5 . CASSLFRGNTEAFF TGTGCCAGCAGCTTGTTCAGGGGGAACACTGAAGCTTTCTTT
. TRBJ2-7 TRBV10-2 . CASSEPGHAGYEQYF TGCGCCAGCAGTGAGCCAGGACATGCCGGCTACGAGCAGTACTTC
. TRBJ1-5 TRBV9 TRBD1 CASSVDGKGQGILQPQHF TGTGCCAGCAGCGTAGATGGTAAGGGACAGGGGATTCTTCAGCCCCAGCATTTT
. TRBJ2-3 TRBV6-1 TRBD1 CASSEAPFGTGATDTQYF TGTGCCAGCAGTGAAGCCCCATTCGGGACAGGGGCCACAGATACGCAGTATTTT
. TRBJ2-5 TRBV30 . CAWTGSQETQYF TGTGCCTGGACCGGGTCCCAAGAGACCCAGTACTTC
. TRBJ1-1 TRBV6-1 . CASSERQGIANTEAFF TGTGCCAGCAGTGAGCGGCAGGGGATAGCGAACACTGAAGCTTTCTTT
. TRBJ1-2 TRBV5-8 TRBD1 CASSLMSGGYGYTF TGTGCCAGCAGCTTGATGTCAGGGGGCTATGGCTACACCTTC
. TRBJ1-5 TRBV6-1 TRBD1 CASRAHGTGEQPQHF TGTGCCAGCAGGGCCCACGGGACAGGTGAACAGCCCCAGCATTTT
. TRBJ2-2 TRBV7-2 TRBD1 CASSLGGTGYTGELFF TGTGCCAGCAGCTTAGGGGGGACAGGGTACACCGGGGAGCTGTTTTTT
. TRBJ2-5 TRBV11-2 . CASSLGRASRETQYF TGTGCCAGCAGCTTGGGTCGGGCTAGCAGAGAGACCCAGTACTTC
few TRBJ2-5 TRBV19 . CASSTGQYAETQYF TGTGCCAGTAGTACAGGGCAGTACGCAGAGACCCAGTACTTC
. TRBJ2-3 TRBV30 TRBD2 CAWRSGGAPDTQYF TGTGCCTGGAGGAGCGGGGGGGCCCCCGATACGCAGTATTTT
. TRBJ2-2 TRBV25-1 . CASSGQGADTGELFF TGTGCCAGCAGTGGACAAGGGGCGGACACCGGGGAGCTGTTTTTT
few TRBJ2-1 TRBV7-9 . CASSDVSVEQFF TGTGCCAGCAGCGACGTGAGCGTAGAGCAGTTCTTC
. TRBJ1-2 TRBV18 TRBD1 CASSPQTGGGIGAGYTF TGTGCCAGCTCACCCCAGACAGGGGGTGGGATAGGTGCTGGCTACACCTTC
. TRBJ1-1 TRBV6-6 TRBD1 CASSLTGGTEAFF TGTGCCAGCAGTTTAACAGGGGGCACTGAAGCTTTCTTT